This T cell receptor beta chain emerged from a study of T cell responses to AZD1222 COVID-19 vaccine. Study-wide results and limits: Targets within unmutated variant regions were reportedly found for nearly half of spike-specific TCRs.

The table came from immunoSEQ multiplex PCR; TCRdb's copy has only in-frame clones and leaves some out. The table records about 150,000 clones, about 92% of them present only once. Trimming took 7 bases from V and 8 from J; bases not matched to a gene: 4. This CDR3 has 14 amino acids. The germline CDR1 and CDR2 sequences are MNHEY and SMNVEV (reference sequence). A note on this clone: Antigen specificity is unknown.

The gene calls are TRBV27 and TRBJ1-6; TRBD1 agrees at 11 bases. Specimen: peripheral blood, collected 28 days after the second AZD1222 dose. The sequence came from an adult who received the AZD1222 COVID-19 vaccine. CDR3 DNA: TGTGCCAGCAAGTGGGACAGGGGGGATTCACCCCTCCACTTT. It is translated as CASKWDRGDSPLHF.